The clone carrying this T cell receptor (beta chain) occurred once. Its antigen is not known. These data belong to a study of cytomegalovirus exposure and HLA in healthy donors. Study-wide background: The 120 validation repertoires, a later analysis reported, used the same platform as the 650 to 800 repertoires from the first cohort.

The study, taken as a whole, reports: Most observed TCR sequences were rare, whereas some public TCRs were detected in many donors.

V was cut by 6 bases and J by 8 bases, with 19 bases left in between. This CDR3 comprises 14 residues. Germline CDR1 MNHNY, CDR2 SVGAGI (reference sequence). Clones were read by immunoSEQ multiplex PCR, and TCRdb kept only the in-frame ones, dropping some. The sample shows fewer than 250,000 clones, 85% to 90% of them seen only once. The validation cohort, a group of roughly 120 subjects, included the donors and was separate from the approximately 670-subject first cohort. This TCR was recovered from a man aged 18 to 35 in good health and CMV-seronegative. The V call is TRBV6-6, the J call TRBJ1-2; unclear D gene. Sequences were obtained from PBMCs. CDR3 bases: TGTGCCAGCAGCCGAAACTCCGACAAGTTCGGCTACACCTTC. Translating gives CASSRNSDKFGYTF.